The clone carrying this T cell receptor (beta chain) has a count of ten or more. No antigen is known for it. This record comes from a study of T cells in Graves' hyperthyroidism and ophthalmopathy. Germline CDR1 and CDR2: ENHRY and SYGVKD. The CDR3 has 12 residues. Trimming pared 8 bases from V and 0 bases from J, leaving 8 bases between. Exclusion followed for patients with uncontrolled infection, other autoimmune disease, pregnancy or lactation. TCR beta CDR3 regions were amplified from RNA transcripts. Primed by the HTBI set, a first-round RT-PCR was run on the TCR CDR3. TCRdb reanalysed the multiplex PCR reads using MiXCR and keeps one entry per CDR3 protein. The data contain 660,000 or so distinct CDR3 sequences, just under 45% of them singletons. Whole-study results and caveats: Most thyroid clonotypes with frequency above 0.001 were detected in blood. By a 13 V-J model, ophthalmopathy was set apart from stable hyperthyroidism. It was a median about 6.5 months before onset that the model predicted ophthalmopathy.

The sample comprised peripheral blood or thyroid tissue (not recorded which). The chain is built from TRBV10-3 and TRBJ2-7, with D hard to call. The source is an adult man with Graves' disease, either hyperthyroidism or ophthalmopathy (not recorded which). The CDR3 coding sequence is TGTGCCATCTCCAAATACTCCTACGAGCAGTACTTC. It specifies CAISKYSYEQYF.